Following are 26 T cell receptor beta chains from one sample sequenced in a study of cytomegalovirus exposure and HLA in healthy donors. The PCR ran on 60 Vbeta and 13 Jbeta primers. Sequenced by immunoSEQ multiplex PCR; TCRdb stores in-frame clones only, minus some. The table includes 100,000 to 150,000 clones, 60% to 85% detected once. Sequencing was carried out using PBMCs. The receptor set was obtained from a woman aged 40 to 50 in good health and CMV-seronegative.

This clone was picked up a small number of times. At one end, the junction sequence differs from germline, possibly due to a read error. The chain has TRBV5-8 and TRBJ2-5, with 9 nucleotides matching TRBD1. The J call may be in error: the DNA end matches TRBJ2-7 better. The CDR3 spans 14 residues. Germline V gene lookup returns CDR1 SGHTS and CDR2 YDEGEE. CDR3 loop: CASRLGQGIYEQYF. DNA for the CDR3: TGTGCCAGCAGATTGGGACAGGGTATCTACGAGCAGTACTTC.

This chain connects TRBV18 to TRBJ2-3, with 7 bases aligning to TRBD1. This CDR3 region has 14 residues. The trim removed 2 bases at V and 5 bases at J, leaving 4 bases unmatched. Germline V gene data show CDR1 as KGHSH and CDR2 as LQKENI. This chain's CDR3 is CASSPLTGVDTQYF. In nucleotides, the CDR3 is TGTGCCAGCTCACCATTAACAGGGGTAGATACGCAGTATTTT.

This clone was detected only a few times. The gene calls are TRBV28 and TRBJ1-1, with D possibly being TRBD1 (6 bases). The CDR3 is 13 amino acids. Germline assignment: CDR1 MDHEN and CDR2 SYDVKM. Trimming shortened V by 5 bases and J by 4 bases, and 11 bases separated the two germline ends. The CDR3 region has the DNA TGTGCCAGCAGTCCCGGACAGTTCACTGAAGCTTTCTTT. Its translation: CASSPGQFTEAFF.

As regards this clone: The junction and the germline gene differ at one end; a read error may be behind it. V and J are TRBV6-6 and TRBJ2-6, with a possible D match to TRBD1 (5 bases). The germline V gene has CDR1 MNHNY and CDR2 SVGAGI (reference sequence). The CDR3 runs 13 residues. CDR3 bases: TGTGCCAGCAGTTATGCTGGGGCCAACGGCCTGACTTTC. Protein: CASSYAGANGLTF.

This clone was counted only a few times. The V gene is TRBV6-6, the J gene TRBJ2-5, with D perhaps matching TRBD1 (5 bases). Germline lookup yields CDR1 MNHNY and CDR2 SVGAGI (reference sequence). V was pared by 0 bases and J by 4 bases, with 9 bases between. This CDR3 region has 14 residues. The CDR3 spells CASSYSGQGETQYF. The CDR3 DNA reads as TGTGCCAGCAGTTACTCGGGGCAGGGAGAGACCCAGTACTTC.

The chain has TRBV28 and TRBJ2-3, with 9 positions matching TRBD2. Germline V gene data show CDR1 as MDHEN and CDR2 as SYDVKM. Trimming removed 5 bases from V and 7 bases from J; junction bases left unmatched: 10. The CDR3 sequence is 15 residues long. The CDR3 spells CASSASSGRKYTQYF. For the CDR3, the DNA is TGTGCCAGCAGTGCATCAAGCGGGAGGAAGTATACGCAGTATTTT.

CDR3 residues: CSGGQGGYKFF. The CDR3 DNA sequence: TGCAGTGGTGGACAGGGAGGGTACAAGTTTTTT. J is TRBJ1-4 and V is TRBV20-1; 8 bases are a match to TRBD1. CDR3 length: 11 residues. V was pared by 7 bases and J by 16 bases, with 11 bases of the junction left unmatched. Germline V lookup: CDR1 DFQATT, CDR2 SNEGSKA (reference sequence).

The chain has TRBV6-6 and TRBJ1-4; D ambiguous. Trimming removed 0 bases at V and 7 bases at J, with 9 bases between. The CDR3 sequence is 14 residues long. The germline V gene encodes CDR1 MNHNY and CDR2 SVGAGI (reference sequence). CDR3 amino acids: CASSYSRPPEKLFF. CDR3 DNA sequence: TGTGCCAGCAGTTACTCGCGGCCTCCTGAAAAACTGTTTTTT.

The V and J genes are TRBV7-2 and TRBJ2-3, with D possibly being TRBD2 (6 bases). The germline gives CDR1 SGHTA, CDR2 FQGNSA. Trimming took off 3 bases at V and 5 bases at J, with 12 bases between the two ends. The CDR3 runs 14 residues. The CDR3 sequence is CASSFGTGEDTQYF. In nucleotides, the CDR3 is TGTGCCAGCAGCTTCGGAACGGGAGAAGATACGCAGTATTTT.

The V gene is TRBV7-3, the J gene TRBJ2-1; D gene unclear. This CDR3 is built from 15 residues. The germline V gene has CDR1 SGHTA and CDR2 FQGTGA. V was clipped by 4 bases and J by 6 bases, with 16 bases between them. Here the CDR3 reads CASSSRRSGLNEQFF. CDR3 nucleotides: TGTGCCAGCAGCTCCCGCAGGTCTGGGCTCAATGAGCAGTTCTTC. The full variable domain, in which reference TRBV7-3 and TRBJ2-1 provide the parts outside the CDR3, is GAGVSQTPSNKVTEKGKYVELRCDPISGHTALYWYRQSLGQGPEFLIYFQGTGAADDSGLPNDRFFAVRPEGSVSTLKIQRTERGDSAVYLCASSSRRSGLNEQFFGPGTRLTVL.

V usage is TRBV11-1 and J usage is TRBJ2-5; 11 bases match TRBD1. The V segment lost 5 bases and the J segment 11 bases; nucleotides outside the gene matches: 10. In germline, CDR1 is SGHAT, CDR2 FQDESV (reference sequence). This CDR3 comprises 14 residues. The DNA for the CDR3 is TGTGCCAGCAGCCCCGGACAGGGGGCAAGAGAGCAGTACTTC. The encoded protein is CASSPGQGAREQYF.

J is TRBJ2-7 and V is TRBV20-1, with a possible D match to TRBD2 (5 bases). This CDR3 has 11 amino acids. The V and J ends lost 8 bases and 6 bases respectively, with 14 bases between them. The V gene's germline CDR1 is DFQATT and CDR2 SNEGSKA (reference sequence). This CDR3 is CSPRGGGEQYF. The CDR3 region has the DNA TGCAGTCCCAGAGGCGGAGGCGAGCAGTACTTC.

This clone has only a few counts. The chain employs TRBV6-5 and TRBJ1-1; 7 nucleotides match TRBD1. The CDR3 sequence is 14 residues long. Germline V gene data show CDR1 as MNHEY and CDR2 as SVGAGI. V shed 4 bases and J 7 bases; nucleotides not matched to a gene: 9. DNA for the CDR3: TGTGCCAGCAGTTCCCAGGACAGGCGTTTTGAAGCTTTCTTT. Translating it yields CASSSQDRRFEAFF.

This chain joins TRBV15 and TRBJ2-7; 7 bases are shared with TRBD2. V lost 1 base and J lost 3; bases outside the gene matches: 9. The CDR3 is 16 residues long. The V gene's germline CDR1 is LNHNV and CDR2 YYDKDF (reference sequence). As DNA, the CDR3 is TGTGCCACCAGCAGAGTGGGGGGGAGGAAACACTACGAGCAGTACTTC. Amino acids: CATSRVGGRKHYEQYF.

This clone was seen more than once but under ten times. The rearrangement links TRBV5-1 to TRBJ2-6, with D tentatively TRBD1 (5 bases). This CDR3 has 15 residues. Germline CDR1 SGHRS, CDR2 YFSETQ. V was pared by 4 bases and J by 1 base, with 9 bases between. The chain's CDR3 is CASSNRFSGANVLTF. DNA of the CDR3: TGCGCCAGCAGCAACAGGTTTTCTGGGGCCAACGTCCTGACTTTC.

The rearrangement joins TRBV5-4 to TRBJ2-5, with 7 nucleotides matching TRBD1. Germline V gene lookup returns CDR1 SGHNT and CDR2 YYREEE (reference sequence). V trimming: 5 bases; J trimming: 4 bases; junction bases outside the gene matches: 14. The CDR3 covers 16 residues. CDR3 sequence (DNA): TGTGCCAGCAGACCTTCTGCGACAGGGCCTGGAGAGACCCAGTACTTC. As protein: CASRPSATGPGETQYF.

The DNA of the CDR3 is TGTGCCAGCAGCTTAGGGCATGCCAACACTGAAGCTTTCTTT. Protein sequence: CASSLGHANTEAFF. The chain has TRBV11-2 and TRBJ1-1; the D is unclear. Trimming left V 1 base short and J 2 bases short, with 8 bases between. The CDR3 covers 14 residues. CDR1 and CDR2 (germline): SGHAT, FQNNGV.

V and J are TRBV29-1 and TRBJ1-1, with D possibly TRBD1 on 6 matching bases. V lost 7 bases and J lost 1, with 7 bases in between. This CDR3 is 11 amino acids long. CDR1 SQVTM and CDR2 ANQGSEA come from the germline V gene. CDR3 in amino acids: CSAGQNTEAFF. In DNA, the CDR3 is TGCAGCGCGGGACAGAACACTGAAGCTTTCTTT.

The chain recombines TRBV5-6 with TRBJ2-1, with D maybe TRBD2 (6 bases). The length of the CDR3 is 16 residues. Trimming cost V 2 bases and J 3 bases, with 15 bases left between them. Germline V gene data show CDR1 as SGHDT and CDR2 as YYEEEE. The CDR3 DNA sequence: TGTGCCAGCAGCTTTGGGACGGGAGTTGGCTACAATGAGCAGTTCTTC. It encodes CASSFGTGVGYNEQFF.

Turning to this clone: A junction end diverges from the germline sequence, so it may reflect a read error. V and J are TRBV7-6 and TRBJ2-6; D is possibly TRBD1 (5 bases). CDR3 size: 17 residues. The germline gives CDR1 SGHVS, CDR2 FNYEAQ. The CDR3 nucleotides read TGTGCCAGCAGCTTAGATCTTCCCCTCTCTGGGGCCAACGGCCTGACTTTC. It is translated as CASSLDLPLSGANGLTF.

This chain joins TRBV7-8 and TRBJ1-1, with D possibly matching TRBD1 (6 bases). V was cut by 3 bases and J by 5 bases, with 13 bases left in between. CDR3 length equals 14 residues. CDR1 is SGHVS and CDR2 is FQNEAQ in the germline V gene. CDR3 sequence: CASSFSGGWTEAFF. The CDR3 coding sequence is TGTGCCAGCAGCTTTTCGGGGGGCTGGACTGAAGCTTTCTTT.

V and J are TRBV28 and TRBJ1-1; 10 bases agree with TRBD1. The CDR3 spans 13 residues. Looked up from germline, CDR1 is MDHEN and CDR2 is SYDVKM. J was trimmed by 6 bases and V by 6 bases; bases with no gene match: 4. The CDR3 sequence is CASSPGQGSEAFF. The DNA of the CDR3 is TGTGCCAGCAGCCCGGGACAGGGGTCTGAAGCTTTCTTT.

On this clone: Compared with germline, one end of the junction differs, possibly owing to a read error. The V gene is TRBV7-9, the J gene TRBJ2-2; D may be TRBD1 (7 bases). Germline CDR1 SEHNR, CDR2 FQNEAQ (reference sequence). The CDR3 extends over 16 amino acids. CDR3 amino acids: CSSSARDSSNTGELFF. CDR3 in DNA: TGTTCCAGCAGCGCGCGGGACAGCTCGAACACCGGGGAGCTGTTTTTT.

The chain is built from TRBV6-6 and TRBJ2-1, with D maybe TRBD2 (6 bases). V was shortened by 3 bases and J by 6 bases, with 12 bases between the two germline ends. This CDR3 is 14 amino acids long. Germline lookup yields CDR1 MNHNY and CDR2 SVGAGI (reference sequence). CDR3 sequence reads: CASSYREEGNEQFF. The CDR3, as DNA: TGTGCCAGCAGTTATAGGGAGGAGGGCAATGAGCAGTTCTTC.

The CDR3 DNA is TGTGCCATCACGACAGGGAAGTACACTGAAGCTTTCTTT. Its translation: CAITTGKYTEAFF. The chain carries TRBV28 and TRBJ1-1, with TRBD1 identical over 7 bases. V shed 10 bases and J 3 bases; nucleotides not matched to a gene: 8. The germline V gene encodes CDR1 MDHEN and CDR2 SYDVKM. The CDR3 is made up of 13 amino acids. Looking up the rest from reference TRBV28 and TRBJ1-1 gives the full variable domain: DVKVTQSSRYLVKRTGEKVFLECVQDMDHENMFWYRQDPGLGLRLIYFSYDVKMKEKGDIPEGYSVSREKKERFSLILESASTNQTSMYLCAITTGKYTEAFFGQGTRLTVV.

Notes on this clone: The junction does not match germline at one end; this may be a read error. The V gene is TRBV7-9, the J gene TRBJ2-7, with TRBD1 identical over 8 bases. Germline CDR1 and CDR2: SEHNR and FQNEAQ (reference sequence). The CDR3 runs to 15 residues. CDR3 nucleotides: TGTTCCAGCGGAGACCGACAGGGGAATGACTACGAGCAGTACTTC. Amino acids: CSSGDRQGNDYEQYF.